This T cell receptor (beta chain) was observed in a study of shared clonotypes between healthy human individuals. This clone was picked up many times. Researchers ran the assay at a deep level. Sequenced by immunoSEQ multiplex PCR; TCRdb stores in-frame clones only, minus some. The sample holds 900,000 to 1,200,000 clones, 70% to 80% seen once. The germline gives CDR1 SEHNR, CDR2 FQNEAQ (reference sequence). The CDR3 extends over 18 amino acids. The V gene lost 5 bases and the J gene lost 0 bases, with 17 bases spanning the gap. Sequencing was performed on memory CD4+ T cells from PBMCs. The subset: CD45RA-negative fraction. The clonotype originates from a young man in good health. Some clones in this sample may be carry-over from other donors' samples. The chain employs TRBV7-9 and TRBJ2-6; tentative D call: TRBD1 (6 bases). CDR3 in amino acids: CASSRSEGTNSGANVLTF. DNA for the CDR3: TGTGCCAGCAGCCGTAGTGAGGGGACAAACTCTGGGGCCAACGTCCTGACTTTC.